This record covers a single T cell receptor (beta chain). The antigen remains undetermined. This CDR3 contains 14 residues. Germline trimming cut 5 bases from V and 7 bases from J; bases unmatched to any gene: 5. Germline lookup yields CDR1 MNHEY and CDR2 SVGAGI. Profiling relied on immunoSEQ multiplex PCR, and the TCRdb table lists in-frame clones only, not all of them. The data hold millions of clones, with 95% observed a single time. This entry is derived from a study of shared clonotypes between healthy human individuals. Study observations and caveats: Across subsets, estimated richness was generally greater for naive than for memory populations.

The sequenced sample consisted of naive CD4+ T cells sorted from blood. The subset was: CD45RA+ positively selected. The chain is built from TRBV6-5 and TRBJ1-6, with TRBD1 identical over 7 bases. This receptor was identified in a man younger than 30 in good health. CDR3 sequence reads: CASSQGQPNSPLHF. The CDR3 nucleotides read TGTGCCAGCAGTCAGGGACAGCCCAATTCACCCCTCCACTTT.